This T cell receptor (beta chain) is drawn from a study of Ad26.COV2.S vaccination and SARS-CoV-2 variants (dated by TCRdb to about 2021). For context, the study as a whole: Donors in the vaccine arm were drawn from COV1001, a multicentre, randomized, double-blind, placebo-controlled phase I-IIa trial testing Ad26.COV2.S in healthy adults. The TCR-sequenced set comprised around 30 samples: roughly 19 Ad26.COV2.S vaccine recipients, 5 placebo recipients and 8 SARS-CoV-2 convalescent individuals. TCRbeta repertoire sequencing served as the tool for gauging how specific and how broad the SARS-CoV-2-reactive T cell receptors were following Ad26.COV2.S vaccination. Ad26.COV2.S was given intramuscularly at 5x10^10 or 1x10^11 viral particles, as a single shot or as two shots 56 days apart. Investigators did not know the trial group allocation while performing experiments and assessing outcomes. Participants in the trial were split at random into five groups of five each, receiving low-dose or high-dose Ad26.COV2.S once or twice, or else placebo on both occasions.

The germline V gene yields SGDLS for CDR1 and YYNGEE for CDR2. The CDR3 runs 16 amino acids, cysteine and phenylalanine included. Solely the CDR3 DNA is kept, with 48 bases framed from the first base. Overall study outcomes, separate from this receptor: The authors noted that the TCR breadth and depth analyses may have underestimated total T cell responses. Substantial breadth of spike-specific CD8+ and CD4+ T cell responses was reported after vaccination. The study lacked the statistical power to compare responses across vaccine doses or regimens. Compared with placebo recipients, Ad26.COV2.S recipients showed higher spike-specific TCR breadth (P = 0.0014). Non-spike TCR breadth was comparable between vaccine and placebo recipients, consistent with the vaccine containing only spike.

Sample treatment or condition, as interpreted from the label and publication: around 19 received Ad26.COV2.S at low or high dose, single or two shots; 5 received placebo; per-sample allocation not given. Repertoires of vaccine and placebo recipients were sequenced from samples taken on day 63 after the first injection. In Cohort 1b, 25 adults aged 18-55 years were enrolled at a single site in Boston, USA, between 29 July and 7 August 2020. Ad26.COV2.S was a replication-incompetent adenovirus type 26 vector that expressed a prefusion-stabilized SARS-CoV-2 spike protein derived from the original Wuhan strain. The immunoSEQ Assay was used to sequence TCRbeta CDR3 regions. After extraction, genomic DNA underwent amplification by bias-controlled multiplex PCR, followed by high-throughput sequencing. The study's processing was this. To quantify the absolute abundance of every unique TCRbeta CDR3 region, sequences were collapsed and filtered. T cell fraction was estimated by normalizing TCRbeta template counts to usable DNA, with usable DNA measured through amplification of reference genes found in all nucleated cells. Repertoire TCRs were annotated as SARS-CoV-2-specific when V gene, CDR3 amino acid sequence and J gene were exactly matched to a known reactive TCR set. The reference SARS-CoV-2 TCR set was obtained from MIRA and was filtered for enrichment in COVID-19-positive ImmuneCODE repertoires, whereby public or cross-reactive TCRs were removed. Using the MIRA antigens, annotated TCRs were further analysed by specific ORF or by position within an ORF. Breadth was defined as annotated unique rearrangements over total unique productive rearrangements; depth was the summed frequency of those rearrangements. Two-sided Wilcoxon rank-sum tests were used to compare TCR breadth between groups. The immuneACCESS repertoire file appears here via TCRdb, limited to in-frame rearrangements. These files lack a portion of the clones; in checked studies, under half of the deficit traces to unresolved V genes, and the cause of the others is not known. The V and J calls and clone size come from that table; D and trimming were worked out from the DNA. For this sample the table gives 360,000 or so clones, of which about nine tenths were detected only once. Together, the top ten hold about 3.5% of the sample.

Comments on this clone: Its target antigen remains unknown. At one boundary the junction diverges from the germline segment, which might be a read error.

This sequence was found in a person between 18 and 65 years old who received the Ad26.COV2.S COVID-19 vaccine or a placebo. The sequence links TRBV9 to TRBJ2-7, with 15 bases in between that match TRBD2. Here the sequenced sample was peripheral blood, taken in a trial of Ad26.COV2.S vaccine versus placebo. The CDR3 loop reads CASSADLGLAGGHLLF. The sequence in DNA is TGTGCCAGCAGCGCCGACCTGGGACTAGCGGGGGGCCACCTGCTCTTC.